The entry that follows covers one TCR beta chain sequence. Antigen: not known. Using RNA transcripts as the source, TCR beta CDR3 regions were amplified. During a first-round RT-PCR of the TCR CDR3, the HTBI primer set was used. TCRdb processed the multiplex PCR reads anew with MiXCR; each CDR3 protein has one entry. Among about 380,000 distinct CDR3 sequences listed, around a sixth were seen once. Uncontrolled infection, other autoimmune disease, pregnancy and lactation each barred patients from inclusion. Diagnostic decisions used clinical symptoms, serum thyroxine and TRAb, thyroid ultrasound and orbital computed tomography. Fresh peripheral blood, around 9.5 ml, yielded the PBMCs. The CDR3 runs 15 residues. V was pared by 5 bases and J by 5 bases, with 7 bases of the junction left unmatched. Germline CDR1 MNHEY, CDR2 SMNVEV (reference sequence). The sample is drawn from a study of T cells in Graves' hyperthyroidism and ophthalmopathy.

Whole-study findings and limits: The model's output predicted ophthalmopathy at a median of 6.5 months prior to onset.

This receptor was identified in a man aged 18 to 29 with Graves' ophthalmopathy. What was sequenced was blood. The chain has TRBV27 and TRBJ2-5; 11 bases map to TRBD1. This CDR3 is CASSTLDRGLETQYF. CDR3 sequence (DNA): TGTGCCAGCAGTACACTGGACAGGGGGCTGGAGACCCAGTACTTC.